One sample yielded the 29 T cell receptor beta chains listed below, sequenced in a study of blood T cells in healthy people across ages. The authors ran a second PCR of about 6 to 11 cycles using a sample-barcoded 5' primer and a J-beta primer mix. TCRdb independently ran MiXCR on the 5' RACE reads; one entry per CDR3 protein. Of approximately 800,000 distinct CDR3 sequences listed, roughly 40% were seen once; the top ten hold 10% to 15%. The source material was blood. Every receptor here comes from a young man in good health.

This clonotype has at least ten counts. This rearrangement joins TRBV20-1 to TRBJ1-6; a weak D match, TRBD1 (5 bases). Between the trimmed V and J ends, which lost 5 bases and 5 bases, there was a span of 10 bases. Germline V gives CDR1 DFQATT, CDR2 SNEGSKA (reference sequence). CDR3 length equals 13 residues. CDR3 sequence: CSAAQADNSPLHF. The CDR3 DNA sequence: TGCAGTGCTGCACAGGCCGATAATTCACCCCTCCACTTT.

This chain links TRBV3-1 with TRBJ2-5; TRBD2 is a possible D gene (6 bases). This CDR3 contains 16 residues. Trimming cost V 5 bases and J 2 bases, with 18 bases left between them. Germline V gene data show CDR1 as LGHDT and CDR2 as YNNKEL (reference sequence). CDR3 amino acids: CASSFPGTGDQETQYF. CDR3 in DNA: TGTGCCAGCAGCTTTCCCGGGACTGGGGATCAAGAGACCCAGTACTTC.

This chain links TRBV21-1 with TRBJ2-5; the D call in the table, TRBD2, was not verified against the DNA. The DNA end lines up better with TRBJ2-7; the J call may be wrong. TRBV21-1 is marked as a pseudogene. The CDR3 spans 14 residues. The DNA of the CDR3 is TGTGCCAGCTCGGAGGCGGGAGGCTGCTACGAGCAGTACTTC. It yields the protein CASSEAGGCYEQYF.

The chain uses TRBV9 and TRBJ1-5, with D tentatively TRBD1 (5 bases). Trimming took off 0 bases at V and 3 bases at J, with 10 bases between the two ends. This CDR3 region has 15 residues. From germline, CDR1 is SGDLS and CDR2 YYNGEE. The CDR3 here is CASSVDGTNNQPQHF. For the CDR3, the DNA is TGTGCCAGCAGCGTAGACGGGACCAACAATCAGCCCCAGCATTTT.

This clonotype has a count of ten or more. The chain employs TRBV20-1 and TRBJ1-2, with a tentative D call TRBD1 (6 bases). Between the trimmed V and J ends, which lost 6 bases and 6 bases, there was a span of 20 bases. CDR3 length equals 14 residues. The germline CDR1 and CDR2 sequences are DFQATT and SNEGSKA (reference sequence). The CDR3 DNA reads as TGCAGTGCCCTAAGGACAGAGCAATCGCATGGCTACACCTTC. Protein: CSALRTEQSHGYTF.

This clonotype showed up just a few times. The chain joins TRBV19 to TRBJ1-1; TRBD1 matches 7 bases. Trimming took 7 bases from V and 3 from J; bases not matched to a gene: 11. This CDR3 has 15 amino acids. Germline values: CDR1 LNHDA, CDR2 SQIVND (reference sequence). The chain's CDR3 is CASIQGRTGDTEAFF. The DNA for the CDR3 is TGTGCCAGTATACAAGGTAGGACAGGCGACACTGAAGCTTTCTTT.

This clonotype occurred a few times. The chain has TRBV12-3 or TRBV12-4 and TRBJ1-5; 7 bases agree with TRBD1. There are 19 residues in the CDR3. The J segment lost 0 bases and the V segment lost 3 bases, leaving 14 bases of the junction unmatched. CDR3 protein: CASSFGRGTDFYSNQPQHF. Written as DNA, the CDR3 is TGTGCCAGCAGTTTTGGCAGGGGGACTGATTTTTATAGCAATCAGCCCCAGCATTTT.

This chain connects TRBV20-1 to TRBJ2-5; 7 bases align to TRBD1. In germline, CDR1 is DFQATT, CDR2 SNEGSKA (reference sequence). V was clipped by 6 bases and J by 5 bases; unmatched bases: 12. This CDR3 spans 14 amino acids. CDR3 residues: CSAKGQDQGETQYF. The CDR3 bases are TGCAGTGCCAAAGGACAGGATCAGGGGGAGACCCAGTACTTC.

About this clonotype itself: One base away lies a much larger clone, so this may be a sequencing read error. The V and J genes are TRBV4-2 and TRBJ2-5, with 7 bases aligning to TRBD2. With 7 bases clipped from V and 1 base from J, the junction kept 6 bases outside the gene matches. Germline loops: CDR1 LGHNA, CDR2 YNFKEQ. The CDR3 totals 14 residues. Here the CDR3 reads CASNPGGIQETQYF. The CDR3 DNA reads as TGTGCCAGCAACCCCGGGGGGATCCAAGAGACCCAGTACTTC.

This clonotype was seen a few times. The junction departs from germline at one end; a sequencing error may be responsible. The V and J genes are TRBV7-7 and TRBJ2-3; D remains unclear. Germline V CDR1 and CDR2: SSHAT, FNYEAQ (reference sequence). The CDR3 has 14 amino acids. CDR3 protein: CASSLRAGEDTQYF. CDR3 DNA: TGTGCTAGCAGCTTACGTGCTGGTGAGGATACGCAGTATTTT.

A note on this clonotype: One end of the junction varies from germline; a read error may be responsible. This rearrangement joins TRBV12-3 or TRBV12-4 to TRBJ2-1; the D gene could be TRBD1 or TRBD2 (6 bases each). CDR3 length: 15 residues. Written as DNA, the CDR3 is TGTGCCAGCAGCCCGGGGGCTAGCGCGATCAATAAGCAGTTCTTC. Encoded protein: CASSPGASAINKQFF.

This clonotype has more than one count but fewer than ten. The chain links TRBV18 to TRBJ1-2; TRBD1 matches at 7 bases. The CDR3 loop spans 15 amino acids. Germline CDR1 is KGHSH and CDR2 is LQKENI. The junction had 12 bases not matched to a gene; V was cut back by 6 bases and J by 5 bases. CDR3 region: CASSQHRDSEYGYTF. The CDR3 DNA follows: TGTGCCAGCTCTCAACACCGGGACAGCGAGTATGGCTACACCTTC.

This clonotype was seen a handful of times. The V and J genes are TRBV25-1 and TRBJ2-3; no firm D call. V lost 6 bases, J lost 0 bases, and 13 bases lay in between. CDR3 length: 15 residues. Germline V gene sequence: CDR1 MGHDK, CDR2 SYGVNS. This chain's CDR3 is CASSRGPTSTDTQYF. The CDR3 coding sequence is TGTGCCAGCAGCCGAGGACCTACTAGCACAGATACGCAGTATTTT.

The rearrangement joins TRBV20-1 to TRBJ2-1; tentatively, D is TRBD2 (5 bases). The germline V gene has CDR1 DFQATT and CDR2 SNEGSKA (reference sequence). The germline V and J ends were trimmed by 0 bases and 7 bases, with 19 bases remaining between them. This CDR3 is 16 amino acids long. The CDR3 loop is CSARDRLAVVVNEQFF. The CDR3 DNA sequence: TGCAGTGCTAGAGATCGTCTAGCTGTCGTAGTTAATGAGCAGTTCTTC.

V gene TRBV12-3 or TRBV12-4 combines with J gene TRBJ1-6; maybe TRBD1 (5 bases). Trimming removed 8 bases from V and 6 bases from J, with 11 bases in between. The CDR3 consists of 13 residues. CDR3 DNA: TGTGCCAGCGGGGGGAGCGTTAATTCACCCCTCCACTTT. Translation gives CASGGSVNSPLHF.

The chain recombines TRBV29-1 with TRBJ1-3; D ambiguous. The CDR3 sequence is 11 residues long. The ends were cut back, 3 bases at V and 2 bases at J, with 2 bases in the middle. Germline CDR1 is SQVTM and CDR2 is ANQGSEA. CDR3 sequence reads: CSVEAGNTIYF. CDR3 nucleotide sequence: TGCAGCGTTGAGGCTGGAAACACCATATATTTT.

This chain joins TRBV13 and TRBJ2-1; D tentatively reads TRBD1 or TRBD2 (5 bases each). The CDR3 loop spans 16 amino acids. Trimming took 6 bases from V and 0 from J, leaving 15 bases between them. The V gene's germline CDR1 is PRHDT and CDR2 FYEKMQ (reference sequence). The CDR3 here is CASRPSGDSSYNEQFF. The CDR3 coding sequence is TGTGCCAGCAGACCAAGCGGTGACAGCTCCTACAATGAGCAGTTCTTC.

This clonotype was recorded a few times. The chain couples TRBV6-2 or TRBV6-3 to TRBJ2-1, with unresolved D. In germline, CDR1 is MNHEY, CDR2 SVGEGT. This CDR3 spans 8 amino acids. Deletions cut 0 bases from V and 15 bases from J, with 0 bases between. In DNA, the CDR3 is TGTGCCAGCAGTTACTCGTTCTTC. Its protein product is CASSYSFF.

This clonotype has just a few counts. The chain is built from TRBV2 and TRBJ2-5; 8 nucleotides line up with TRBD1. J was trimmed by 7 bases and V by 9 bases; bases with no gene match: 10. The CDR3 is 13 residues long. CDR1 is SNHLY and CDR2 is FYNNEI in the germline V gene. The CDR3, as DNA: TGTGCCAGTCGACAGGGGCTGGGGGGGACCCAGTACTTC. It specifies CASRQGLGGTQYF.

CDR3: CASSRFPTNNEQYF. The CDR3 DNA is TGTGCCAGCAGCCGCTTCCCCACCAACAATGAGCAGTACTTC. The chain couples TRBV5-6 to TRBJ2-1; D unresolved. The end of the DNA aligns better with TRBJ2-7, so the J call may be wrong. The germline gives CDR1 SGHDT, CDR2 YYEEEE. The CDR3 has 14 amino acids.

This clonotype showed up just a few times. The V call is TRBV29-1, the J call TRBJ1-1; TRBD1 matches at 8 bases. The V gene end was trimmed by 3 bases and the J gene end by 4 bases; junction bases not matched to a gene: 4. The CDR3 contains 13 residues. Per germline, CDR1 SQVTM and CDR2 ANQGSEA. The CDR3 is CSVDPGGFTEAFF. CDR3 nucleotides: TGCAGCGTTGACCCAGGGGGCTTCACTGAAGCTTTCTTT. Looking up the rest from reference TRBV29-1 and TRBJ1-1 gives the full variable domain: SAVISQKPSRDICQRGTSLTIQCQVDSQVTMMFWYRQQPGQSLTLIATANQGSEATYESGFVIDKFPISRPNLTFSTLTVSNMSPEDSSIYLCSVDPGGFTEAFFGQGTRLTVV.

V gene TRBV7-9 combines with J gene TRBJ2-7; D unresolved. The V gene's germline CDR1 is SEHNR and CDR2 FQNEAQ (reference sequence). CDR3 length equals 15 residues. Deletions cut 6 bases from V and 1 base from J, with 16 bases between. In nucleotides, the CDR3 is TGTGCCAGCAGTCCTCCCCGGACCCCGTCCTACGAGCAGTACTTC. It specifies CASSPPRTPSYEQYF.

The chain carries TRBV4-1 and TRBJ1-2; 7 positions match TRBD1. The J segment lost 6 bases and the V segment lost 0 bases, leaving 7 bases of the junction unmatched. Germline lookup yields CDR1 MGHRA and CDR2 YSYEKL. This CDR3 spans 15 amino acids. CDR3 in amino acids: CASSQDTGQSHGYTF. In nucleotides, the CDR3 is TGCGCCAGCAGCCAAGATACGGGACAGAGCCATGGCTACACCTTC.

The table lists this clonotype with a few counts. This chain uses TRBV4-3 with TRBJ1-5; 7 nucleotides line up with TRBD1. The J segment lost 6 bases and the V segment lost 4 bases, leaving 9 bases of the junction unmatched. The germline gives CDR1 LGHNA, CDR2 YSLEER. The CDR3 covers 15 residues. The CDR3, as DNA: TGCGCCAGCAGCCGAGACAGGGTCGCGTCTCAGCCCCAGCATTTT. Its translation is CASSRDRVASQPQHF.

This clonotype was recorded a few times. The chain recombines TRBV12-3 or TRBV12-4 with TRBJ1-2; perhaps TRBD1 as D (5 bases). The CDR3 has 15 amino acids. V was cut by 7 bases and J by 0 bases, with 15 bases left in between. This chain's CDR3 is CASILSHRTNYGYTF. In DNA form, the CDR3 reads TGTGCCAGCATCCTCTCACACAGGACTAACTATGGCTACACCTTC.

The CDR3 DNA sequence: TGTGCCAGCAGCCCGACCACCAACTCCTACAATGAGCAGTTCTTC. Residues: CASSPTTNSYNEQFF. This sequence joins TRBV5-6 and TRBJ2-1; D gene unclear. The CDR3 loop spans 15 amino acids. The germline V gene has CDR1 SGHDT and CDR2 YYEEEE. With 4 bases removed from V and 0 bases from J, the gap between germline ends came to 11 bases.

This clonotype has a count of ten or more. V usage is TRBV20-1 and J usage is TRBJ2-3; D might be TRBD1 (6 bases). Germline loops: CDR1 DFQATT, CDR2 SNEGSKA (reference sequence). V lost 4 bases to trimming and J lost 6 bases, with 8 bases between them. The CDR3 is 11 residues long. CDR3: CSATRGDTQYF. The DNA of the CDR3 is TGCAGTGCTACCAGGGGCGATACGCAGTATTTT.

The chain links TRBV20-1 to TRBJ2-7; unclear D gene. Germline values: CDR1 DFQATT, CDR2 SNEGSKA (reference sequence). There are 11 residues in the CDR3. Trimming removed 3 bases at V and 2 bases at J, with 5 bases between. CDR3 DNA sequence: TGCAGTGCTAGCCCCACCTACGAGCAGTACTTC. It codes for CSASPTYEQYF.

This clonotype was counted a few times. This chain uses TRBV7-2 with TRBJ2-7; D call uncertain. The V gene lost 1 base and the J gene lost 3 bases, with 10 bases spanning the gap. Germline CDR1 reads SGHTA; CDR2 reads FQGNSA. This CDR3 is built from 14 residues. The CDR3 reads CASSLGAGFYEQYF. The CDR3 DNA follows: TGTGCCAGCAGCTTAGGAGCAGGTTTCTACGAGCAGTACTTC.